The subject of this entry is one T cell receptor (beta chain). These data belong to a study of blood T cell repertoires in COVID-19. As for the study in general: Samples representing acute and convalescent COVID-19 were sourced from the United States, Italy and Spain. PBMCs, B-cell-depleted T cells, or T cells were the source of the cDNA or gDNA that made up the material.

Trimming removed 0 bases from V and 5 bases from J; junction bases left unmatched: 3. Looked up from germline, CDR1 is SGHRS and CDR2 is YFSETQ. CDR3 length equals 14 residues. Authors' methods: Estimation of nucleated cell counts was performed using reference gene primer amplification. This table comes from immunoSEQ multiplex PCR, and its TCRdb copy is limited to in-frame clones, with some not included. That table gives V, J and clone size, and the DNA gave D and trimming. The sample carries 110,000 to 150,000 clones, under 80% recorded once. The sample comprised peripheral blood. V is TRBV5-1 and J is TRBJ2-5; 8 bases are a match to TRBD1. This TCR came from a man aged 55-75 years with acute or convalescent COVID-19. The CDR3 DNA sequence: TGCGCCAGCAGCTTGGGACAGGGGAGGGAGACCCAGTACTTC. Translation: CASSLGQGRETQYF. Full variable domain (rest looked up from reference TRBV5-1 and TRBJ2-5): KAGVTQTPRYLIKTRGQQVTLSCSPISGHRSVSWYQQTPGQGLQFLFEYFSETQRNKGNFPGRFSGRQFSNSRSEMNVSTLELGDSALYLCASSLGQGRETQYFGPGTRLLVL.